Presented here are 19 T cell receptor beta chains from one specimen sequenced in a study of T cells after yellow fever vaccination. A single record per CDR3 protein comes from TCRdb applying MiXCR to the 5' RACE reads. The sample has 310,000 or so distinct CDR3 sequences; 6.8% are singletons. The material sequenced was PBMCs, taken roughly 47 days after the first yellow fever vaccination. These receptors were collected from a man aged 18 to 29 who received the YFV17D yellow fever vaccine.

The gene calls are TRBV6-2 or TRBV6-3 and TRBJ2-1; D remains unclear. The ends were cut back, 11 bases at V and 1 base at J, with 15 bases in the middle. The length of the CDR3 is 14 residues. From germline, CDR1 is MNHEY and CDR2 SVGEGT. The DNA for the CDR3 is TGTGCCGGCTCTGACCGCTCTTCCTACAATGAGCAGTTCTTC. Protein sequence: CAGSDRSSYNEQFF.

The chain recombines TRBV27 with TRBJ2-7, with D possibly being TRBD2 (6 bases). The germline gives CDR1 MNHEY, CDR2 SMNVEV (reference sequence). There are 16 residues in the CDR3. V was trimmed by 6 bases and J by 7 bases, leaving 25 bases between them. The CDR3 region is CASSAFFVRGREEQYF. DNA for the CDR3: TGTGCCAGCAGCGCCTTTTTCGTACGGGGGAGAGAAGAGCAGTACTTC.

Many counts were recorded for this clonotype. This chain's CDR3 is CASSSAEETQYF. The DNA of the CDR3 is TGTGCCAGCAGCTCCGCCGAAGAGACCCAGTACTTC. The chain uses TRBV7-9 and TRBJ2-5; D uncertain. V was clipped by 4 bases and J by 3 bases, with 6 bases between them. CDR3 length: 12 residues. Germline V gives CDR1 SEHNR, CDR2 FQNEAQ (reference sequence).

This clonotype was seen repeatedly, ten times or more. This chain joins TRBV9 and TRBJ2-7; 9 bases map to TRBD1. In germline, CDR1 is SGDLS, CDR2 YYNGEE. J gave up 6 bases and V 4 bases, and 8 bases lay outside the gene matches. The CDR3 spans 14 residues. CDR3 loop: CASSPRGQGGEQYF. Here the CDR3 DNA reads TGTGCCAGCAGCCCAAGGGGACAGGGAGGCGAGCAGTACTTC.

This chain links TRBV6-5 with TRBJ1-1; the D gene is possibly TRBD1 (5 bases). Germline V CDR1 and CDR2: MNHEY, SVGAGI. Trimming pared 0 bases from V and 11 bases from J, leaving 13 bases between. CDR3 length equals 13 residues. The CDR3 DNA is TGTGCCAGCAGTTACTCTGCCTCGAACAGGGCTTTCTTT. As protein: CASSYSASNRAFF.

Comment on this clonotype: Germline is not matched at one junction end, which may reflect a read error. The rearrangement uses TRBV20-1 and TRBJ2-1; D gene uncertain. Germline V lookup: CDR1 DFQATT, CDR2 SNEGSKA (reference sequence). The CDR3 spans 16 residues. The CDR3: CCARDPRRSSYNEQFF. Written as DNA, the CDR3 is TGCTGTGCTAGAGACCCCAGGCGAAGCTCCTACAATGAGCAGTTCTTC.

The genes are TRBV4-3 and TRBJ2-5, with 9 bases that match TRBD2. Germline lookup yields CDR1 LGHNA and CDR2 YSLEER. The CDR3 runs 18 residues. V shed 0 bases, J shed 2 bases, and the junction held 10 bases outside the gene matches. The CDR3 here is CASSQDRSGGTIQETQYF. The CDR3 DNA reads TGCGCCAGCAGCCAAGATAGAAGCGGGGGGACAATACAAGAGACCCAGTACTTC.

This clonotype occurred many times. The rearrangement uses TRBV15 and TRBJ2-7; D is undetermined. The CDR3 has 13 amino acids. The V gene lost 0 bases and the J gene lost 5 bases, with 8 bases spanning the gap. Germline CDR1 and CDR2: LNHNV and YYDKDF (reference sequence). In nucleotides, the CDR3 is TGTGCCACCAGCAGAGATCGGAGCAACGAGCAGTACGTC. Amino acids: CATSRDRSNEQYV.

This clonotype has at least ten counts. This chain uses TRBV7-9 with TRBJ2-5; maybe TRBD2 (6 bases). The length of the CDR3 is 15 residues. Germline-derived CDR1 and CDR2 are SEHNR and FQNEAQ (reference sequence). V was shortened by 1 base and J by 5 bases, with 14 bases between the two germline ends. The CDR3 coding sequence is TGTGCCAGCAGCTTAGGCGCGGGAATCGAGGAGACCCAGTACTTC. This translates into CASSLGAGIEETQYF.

In this sample, this clonotype turned up many times. V usage is TRBV7-2 and J usage is TRBJ2-7; D is uncertain. V lost 2 bases and J lost 1, with 9 bases in between. The CDR3 totals 14 residues. Germline V gives CDR1 SGHTA, CDR2 FQGNSA. Written as DNA, the CDR3 is TGTGCCAGCAGCTTATCAGTCGGTTCCTACGAGCAGTACTTC. Residues: CASSLSVGSYEQYF.

This clonotype came up many times. The chain employs TRBV15 and TRBJ1-1; D gene uncertain. V was pared by 0 bases and J by 4 bases, with 6 bases between. The CDR3 consists of 13 residues. The germline CDR1 and CDR2 sequences are LNHNV and YYDKDF (reference sequence). The CDR3 region is CATSRDLSTEAFF. In DNA, the CDR3 is TGTGCCACCAGCAGAGATCTTAGCACTGAAGCTTTCTTT.

Only a few counts were recorded for this clonotype. This chain's CDR3 is CASSYLGTAEEETQYF. The CDR3 DNA is TGTGCCAGCAGTTACCTTGGGACAGCAGAAGAAGAGACCCAGTACTTC. This chain links TRBV6-2 or TRBV6-3 with TRBJ2-5; 7 bases fit TRBD1. This CDR3 comprises 16 residues. Germline V lookup: CDR1 MNHEY, CDR2 SVGEGT. J lost 3 bases, V lost 2 bases, and 9 bases had no gene match.

The chain is built from TRBV5-6 and TRBJ2-7, with D possibly matching TRBD2 (5 bases). Trimming shortened V by 4 bases and J by 9 bases, and 14 bases separated the two germline ends. Germline CDR1 is SGHDT and CDR2 is YYEEEE. There are 12 residues in the CDR3. CDR3 region: CASSPGVGRQYV. The CDR3 nucleotides read TGTGCCAGCAGCCCCGGGGTGGGCAGGCAGTACGTC.

The table lists this clonotype with many counts. Its ends do not fully match the called genes, so a read error is possible. V and J are TRBV3-1 and TRBJ2-2; possibly TRBD2 for D (6 bases). The CDR3 loop spans 13 amino acids. Germline V gene sequence: CDR1 LGHDT, CDR2 YNNKEL (reference sequence). Written as DNA, the CDR3 is TGTGCCAGCAGCCAAATGGACTCCGGGGGGCTGTTTTTT. This gives the protein CASSQMDSGGLFF.

This chain connects TRBV13 to TRBJ2-5, with TRBD2 matching 12 bases. Trimming took 5 bases from V and 2 from J; bases not matched to a gene: 6. The CDR3 is 16 amino acids. CDR1 is PRHDT and CDR2 is FYEKMQ in the germline V gene (reference sequence). The CDR3 DNA follows: TGTGCCAGCAGCAGGACTGGACTAGCGGGACAAGAGACCCAGTACTTC. Residues: CASSRTGLAGQETQYF.

V is TRBV30 and J is TRBJ2-4; TRBD1 aligns across 7 bases. The CDR3 spans 15 residues. Germline assignment: CDR1 GTSNPN and CDR2 SVGIG (reference sequence). Trimming at V came to 8 bases and at J to 8 bases, leaving 18 bases not matched to a gene. CDR3: CAGGQGDLLGDIQYF. DNA of the CDR3: TGTGCCGGGGGCCAGGGGGACCTATTGGGGGACATTCAGTACTTC.

CDR3 region: CASSLYWGDTYNEQFF. DNA of the CDR3: TGCGCCAGCAGCTTGTATTGGGGGGATACCTACAATGAGCAGTTCTTC. The J gene is TRBJ2-1, the V gene TRBV5-1, with D possibly matching TRBD2 (6 bases). The CDR3 extends over 16 amino acids. Trimming stripped 1 base from V and 2 bases from J, with 13 bases between. The V gene's germline CDR1 is SGHRS and CDR2 YFSETQ.

This clonotype occurred a few times. The chain combines TRBV6-5 with TRBJ1-1; the D is unclear. The germline V gene has CDR1 MNHEY and CDR2 SVGAGI. This CDR3 is built from 12 residues. Trimming removed 8 bases at V and 1 base at J, with 8 bases between. The CDR3 region is CASFGENTEAFF. The CDR3 nucleotides read TGTGCCAGCTTTGGGGAGAACACTGAAGCTTTCTTT.

In this sample, this clonotype turned up a few times. V is TRBV10-3 and J is TRBJ2-3; 10 bases are shared with TRBD2. Germline V gene sequence: CDR1 ENHRY, CDR2 SYGVKD. There are 15 residues in the CDR3. The V segment lost 2 bases and the J segment 1 base; nucleotides outside the gene matches: 0. CDR3 nucleotide sequence: TGTGCCATCAGTGAGGGACTAGCGGGCACAGATACGCAGTATTTT. This sequence encodes CAISEGLAGTDTQYF.